These T cell receptor beta chains were read from a single sample in a study of memory CD4+ T cells and cytomegalovirus serostatus. Assay used: immunoSEQ multiplex PCR; TCRdb lists only in-frame clones, some missing. Of around 76,000 clones detected, 60% to 80% appear once; the ten largest clones hold just over 2.5%. Sequenced material: memory CD4+ T cells from blood. These receptors came from an adult in good health and CMV-seropositive. The CDR3 runs from the conserved cysteine through the conserved F or W. The D gene is left open where the match is weak. For some rows the clone size is stated as once, few or many, or as a class when expanded; others skip it.

J,size,D,V,DNA,CDR3
TRBJ1-1,NA,NA,TRBV18,TGTGCCAGCTCACCACGAGGGGTCGGGGAGGGGTCAGCTTTCTTT,CASSPRGVGEGSAFF
TRBJ2-6,NA,NA,TRBV10-3,TGTGCCATCACTGGACAAGGAAACTCTGGGGCCAACGTCCTGACTTTC,CAITGQGNSGANVLTF
TRBJ1-2,NA,TRBD1,TRBV5-4,TGTGCCAGCAGCTTTTCCCTGGACAGGGTTTTGTATGGCTACACCTTC,CASSFSLDRVLYGYTF
TRBJ1-2,once,NA,TRBV11-2,TGTGCCAGCAGAGGCAGGGAAATCTATGGCTACACCTTC,CASRGREIYGYTF
TRBJ1-6,NA,NA,TRBV5-1,TGCGCCAGCAGCTTGGAGGCGCGAGGGGCCCTCCACTTT,CASSLEARGALHF
TRBJ1-6,NA,NA,TRBV11-2,TGTGCCAGCAGCTCATTTGCACCCCTCCACTTT,CASSSFAPLHF
TRBJ2-3,NA,TRBD1,TRBV2,TGTGCCAGCAGAAAGGGACAGGGCACAGATACGCAGTATTTT,CASRKGQGTDTQYF
TRBJ1-5,NA,TRBD1,TRBV19,TGTGCCAGTAGTCCCCGGGACAGGGGGCTGAATAGCAATCAGCCCCAGCATTTT,CASSPRDRGLNSNQPQHF
TRBJ1-1,few,NA,TRBV5-6,TGTGCCAGCAGCTTGTACGGGGACACTGAAGCTTTCTTT,CASSLYGDTEAFF
TRBJ2-7,NA,TRBD2,TRBV9,TGTGCCAGCAGCGCGGACGGACTAGCAAGTTTCTACGAGCAGTACTTC,CASSADGLASFYEQYF
TRBJ2-1,once,TRBD1,TRBV5-1,TGCGCCAGCAGCTTGCCGGACAGGGGCTCCTACAATGAGCAGTTCTTC,CASSLPDRGSYNEQFF
TRBJ2-6,NA,NA,TRBV7-6,TGTGCCAGCAGCTTAATCAGCGCCCCGGGGGGGGCCAACGTCCTGACTTTC,CASSLISAPGGANVLTF
TRBJ2-5,NA,TRBD1,TRBV30,TGTGCCTGGACCGTAGGGGGCCCAGAAACCCAGTACTTC,CAWTVGGPETQYF
TRBJ2-1,NA,TRBD2,TRBV10-1,TGCGCCAGCAGTGAGGGACTAGCGGGGCGCAATGAGCAGTTCTTC,CASSEGLAGRNEQFF
TRBJ1-2,NA,NA,TRBV6-5,TGTGCCAGCACAGGGACAAACTTGGGGGGCTACACCTTC,CASTGTNLGGYTF
TRBJ2-7,NA,NA,TRBV2,TGTGCCAGCAAGGTGGGCTACGAGCAGTACTTC,CASKVGYEQYF
TRBJ1-5,NA,NA,TRBV4-3,TGCGCCAGCAGCCAAGCGGTAGATCAGCCCCAGCATTTT,CASSQAVDQPQHF
TRBJ1-1,NA,NA,TRBV10-3,TGTGCCATCAGTGAGTCGATGCGGGGGCCTGAAGCTTTCTTT,CAISESMRGPEAFF
TRBJ1-1,NA,NA,TRBV30,TGTGCCTGGAGTAAGTCTCGAGCTGAAGCTTTCTTT,CAWSKSRAEAFF
TRBJ1-1,NA,TRBD1,TRBV18,TGTGCCAGCTCACCACGAGAGACAGGGTCCACTGAAGCTTTCTTT,CASSPRETGSTEAFF